This entry lists 24 T cell receptor beta chains sequenced from one sample in a study of immune heterogeneity within non-small cell lung tumors. The starting template was genomic DNA from bulk tumor, roughly 610 ng per sample. Several biopsies per primary tumor, spaced far apart, were taken during surgery. Those enrolled were patients newly diagnosed with untreated non-small cell lung cancer and undergoing curative surgery. Multiplex PCR (32 V and 13 J primers) was used to amplify the TCR beta CDR3. One entry per CDR3 protein, called by TCRdb with MiXCR from the multiplex PCR reads. The table has about 16,000 distinct CDR3 sequences, approximately 30% seen once. Material for sequencing was lung tumor tissue. These receptors all stem from a woman aged 45-59 years with non-small cell lung cancer.

V is TRBV19 and J is TRBJ1-1; TRBD1 might be the D (5 bases). The V gene's germline CDR1 is LNHDA and CDR2 SQIVND (reference sequence). The CDR3 sequence is 14 residues long. V was pared by 1 base and J by 4 bases, with 10 bases between. In DNA, the CDR3 is TGTGCCAGTAGTATAGGAGGGGTGGTCACTGAAGCTTTCTTT. Translated, it gives CASSIGGVVTEAFF.

This clonotype has at least ten counts. The chain couples TRBV10-3 to TRBJ1-2; D not resolved. Germline CDR1 ENHRY, CDR2 SYGVKD. V lost 3 bases, J lost 5 bases, and 7 bases lay in between. CDR3 size: 12 residues. CDR3 residues: CAISDGNYGYTF. CDR3 in DNA: TGTGCCATCAGTGATGGGAATTATGGCTACACCTTC.

This clonotype is medium-sized. The chain uses TRBV28 and TRBJ1-5, with 8 bases aligning to TRBD1. This CDR3 comprises 15 residues. Trimming took 6 bases from V and 6 from J; bases not matched to a gene: 10. Germline loops: CDR1 MDHEN, CDR2 SYDVKM. The CDR3 sequence is CASRPGQGEFQPQHF. The CDR3 nucleotides read TGTGCCAGCAGGCCTGGACAGGGTGAATTTCAGCCCCAGCATTTT.

This clonotype was counted once. The rearrangement links TRBV28 to TRBJ1-1; D not certain. The CDR3 extends over 12 amino acids. Germline V gene lookup returns CDR1 MDHEN and CDR2 SYDVKM. The V and J ends lost 9 bases and 2 bases respectively, with 10 bases between them. DNA for the CDR3: TGTGCCAGTACCGAGGTTAACACTGAAGCTTTCTTT. It is translated as CASTEVNTEAFF.

This clonotype showed up just a few times. The CDR3 region is CASSRTGNQETQYF. Written as DNA, the CDR3 is TGCGCCAGCAGCCGGACCGGGAACCAAGAGACCCAGTACTTC. The chain couples TRBV4-1 to TRBJ2-5; weak D call: TRBD2 (5 bases). CDR1 is MGHRA, CDR2 YSYEKL, per germline. This CDR3 region has 14 residues. Trimming stripped 4 bases from V and 0 bases from J, with 9 bases between.

The chain joins TRBV6-1 to TRBJ2-7; D gene unclear. In germline, CDR1 is MNHNS, CDR2 SASEGT. V was clipped by 3 bases and J by 2 bases, with 14 bases between them. This CDR3 spans 15 amino acids. CDR3 nucleotides: TGTGCCAGCAGTGAGACTGGATCAGTAGCCTACGAGCAGTACTTC. This sequence encodes CASSETGSVAYEQYF.

This clonotype was detected ten times or more. DNA of the CDR3: TGTGCCAGCAGCTTAACGAAAAACACTGAAGCTTTCTTT. This encodes CASSLTKNTEAFF. The V gene is TRBV13, the J gene TRBJ1-1, with no clear D. CDR1 PRHDT and CDR2 FYEKMQ come from the germline V gene (reference sequence). V was shortened by 2 bases and J by 2 bases, with 6 bases between the two germline ends. The CDR3 consists of 13 residues.

This clonotype was seen repeatedly, ten times or more. This chain's CDR3 is CASSPDPGPTNEKLFF. Written as DNA, the CDR3 is TGCGCCAGCAGCCCCGATCCGGGACCTACTAATGAAAAACTGTTTTTT. The J gene is TRBJ1-4, the V gene TRBV4-1, with TRBD1 as a possible D gene (5 bases). Between the trimmed V and J ends, which lost 4 bases and 2 bases, there was a span of 14 bases. CDR1 is MGHRA and CDR2 is YSYEKL in the germline V gene. The CDR3 has 16 residues.

This clonotype was counted at least ten times. This chain connects TRBV20-1 to TRBJ1-4; TRBD1 is a possible D gene (5 bases). V was shortened by 6 bases and J by 8 bases, with 16 bases between the two germline ends. The length of the CDR3 is 13 residues. The germline gives CDR1 DFQATT, CDR2 SNEGSKA (reference sequence). The CDR3: CSAPAGGTEKLFF. The DNA of the CDR3 is TGCAGTGCCCCGGCCGGGGGAACCGAAAAACTGTTTTTT.

The V gene is TRBV2, the J gene TRBJ2-3, with 7 positions matching TRBD2. The length of the CDR3 is 15 residues. The V segment lost 1 base and the J segment 1 base; nucleotides outside the gene matches: 2. From germline, CDR1 is SNHLY and CDR2 FYNNEI. The CDR3 reads CASSEGGSGTDTQYF. CDR3 coding DNA: TGTGCCAGCAGTGAAGGCGGGAGTGGCACAGATACGCAGTATTTT.

Many counts were recorded for this clonotype. The gene calls are TRBV5-4 and TRBJ2-1; D call uncertain. This CDR3 is 13 amino acids long. V lost 4 bases and J lost 4, with 9 bases in between. CDR1 is SGHNT, CDR2 YYREEE, per germline (reference sequence). The CDR3: CASSQQNYNEQFF. In nucleotides, the CDR3 is TGTGCCAGCAGCCAACAGAATTACAATGAGCAGTTCTTC.

In regard to this clonotype: Being one base from a much bigger clone, this may be a read error. This chain joins TRBV24-1 and TRBJ1-1; D gene unclear. Germline V gene data show CDR1 as KGHDR and CDR2 as SFDVKD. The CDR3 covers 14 residues. This CDR3 reads CSTNSGNSNTEAFF. The CDR3, as DNA: TGTTCCACCAATTCAGGAAATTCGAACACTGAAGCTTTCTTT.

The sample holds many counts of this clonotype. The rearrangement links TRBV6-1 to TRBJ1-4; D remains unclear. The CDR3 is made up of 15 amino acids. Trimming pared 7 bases from V and 4 bases from J, leaving 16 bases between. The germline CDR1 and CDR2 sequences are MNHNS and SASEGT. The CDR3 loop reads CASNNPGRLNEKLFF. CDR3 nucleotides: TGTGCCAGCAATAATCCGGGAAGACTTAATGAAAAACTGTTTTTT.

This clonotype was counted ten times or more. The chain carries TRBV6-1 and TRBJ2-1; tentatively, D is TRBD2 (6 bases). CDR3 length equals 16 residues. Trimming stripped 4 bases from V and 7 bases from J, with 20 bases between. From germline, CDR1 is MNHNS and CDR2 SASEGT. As DNA, the CDR3 is TGTGCCAGCAGTGGGAATAGCGGATCCCTAGGGAATGAGCAGTTCTTC. Its translation is CASSGNSGSLGNEQFF.

The rearrangement links TRBV6-1 to TRBJ1-6; D is possibly TRBD1 (5 bases). V was shortened by 6 bases and J by 7 bases, with 10 bases between the two germline ends. Germline loops: CDR1 MNHNS, CDR2 SASEGT. The CDR3 length is 13 residues. CDR3 DNA sequence: TGTGCCAGCAGGCGTTCAGGGAATTCACCCCTCCACTTT. Its protein is CASRRSGNSPLHF.

This clonotype has only a few counts. The gene calls are TRBV19 and TRBJ2-5; tentatively, D is TRBD2 (5 bases). The CDR3 is 15 amino acids. Deletions cut 3 bases from V and 4 bases from J, with 15 bases between. Germline CDR1 LNHDA, CDR2 SQIVND (reference sequence). CDR3: CASSMEAPPRETQYF. Here the CDR3 DNA reads TGTGCCAGTAGTATGGAGGCCCCACCTCGAGAGACCCAGTACTTC.

Remarks on this clonotype: A much larger clone differs from this one at a single base, so this may be a read error. CDR3 sequence reads: CASSFTGGSTNEKLLF. CDR3 DNA: TGCGCCAGCAGCTTTACAGGGGGCTCTACTAATGAAAAACTGCTTTTT. The chain combines TRBV5-1 with TRBJ1-4, with 9 nucleotides matching TRBD1. This CDR3 has 16 residues. Germline CDR1 reads SGHRS; CDR2 reads YFSETQ.

This clonotype was seen at least ten times. The chain uses TRBV7-9 and TRBJ2-5; TRBD2 matches 10 bases. The germline V gene has CDR1 SEHNR and CDR2 FQNEAQ (reference sequence). Trimming cost V 3 bases and J 0 bases; bases outside gene matches: 7. The CDR3 has 17 amino acids. CDR3 sequence reads: CASSFGSAGGYQETQYF. The CDR3 DNA is TGTGCCAGCAGCTTCGGATCAGCGGGGGGGTACCAAGAGACCCAGTACTTC.

This clonotype has at least ten counts. The chain has TRBV20-1 and TRBJ1-4; D gene unclear. Trimming cost V 3 bases and J 1 base, with 3 bases left between them. CDR3 size: 12 residues. Germline values: CDR1 DFQATT, CDR2 SNEGSKA (reference sequence). The CDR3 sequence: CSASRTNEKLFF. DNA of the CDR3: TGCAGTGCTAGCAGAACTAATGAAAAACTGTTTTTT.

The J gene is TRBJ1-2, the V gene TRBV5-1; a possible D gene is TRBD1 (6 bases). Trimming stripped 4 bases from V and 2 bases from J, with 15 bases between. This CDR3 is built from 15 residues. Germline lookup yields CDR1 SGHRS and CDR2 YFSETQ. CDR3 sequence: CASSRWGGANYGYTF. The CDR3 DNA sequence: TGCGCCAGCAGCCGTTGGGGGGGGGCAAACTATGGCTACACCTTC.

This clonotype was observed a few times. The V gene is TRBV5-1, the J gene TRBJ2-6, with 8 bases aligning to TRBD2. CDR1 SGHRS and CDR2 YFSETQ come from the germline V gene. Germline trimming cut 4 bases from V and 4 bases from J; bases unmatched to any gene: 7. This CDR3 comprises 16 residues. Written as DNA, the CDR3 is TGCGCCAGCAGCCCGGGGGGGGGGGCCGGGGCCAACGTCCTGACTTTC. Amino acids: CASSPGGGAGANVLTF.

The gene calls are TRBV7-9 and TRBJ2-2, with 8 nucleotides matching TRBD1. The CDR3 is made up of 14 amino acids. Germline CDR1 SEHNR, CDR2 FQNEAQ (reference sequence). Germline trimming cut 7 bases from V and 6 bases from J; bases unmatched to any gene: 7. CDR3 sequence reads: CASISDRGAGELFF. The CDR3 nucleotides read TGTGCCAGCATTTCAGACAGGGGCGCCGGGGAGCTGTTTTTT.

A few counts support this clonotype. This clone may be a read error of a much larger clone one base away. J is TRBJ1-1 and V is TRBV12-3 or TRBV12-4; the D gene is possibly TRBD1 (6 bases). The V gene lost 4 bases and the J gene lost 3 bases, with 18 bases spanning the gap. The CDR3 extends over 16 amino acids. The CDR3 is CASSSAPTGMDTEAFF. CDR3 DNA: TGTGCCAGCAGTTCAGCGCCGACAGGAATGGACACTGAAGCTTTCTTT.

This clonotype appeared a few times. The chain joins TRBV5-1 to TRBJ2-3, with TRBD2 identical over 13 bases. V lost 0 bases and J lost 2; bases outside the gene matches: 9. The CDR3 loop spans 19 amino acids. Germline V gives CDR1 SGHRS, CDR2 YFSETQ. For the CDR3, the DNA is TGCGCCAGCAGCTTGGAATTCCGGACTAGCGGGAGATCCACAGATACGCAGTATTTT. Translated, it gives CASSLEFRTSGRSTDTQYF.